The entry below gives a single TCR beta chain sequence along with its context. This CDR3 is built from 15 residues. Germline V gives CDR1 MNHNS, CDR2 SASEGT. Trimming took 3 bases from V and 0 from J, leaving 9 bases between them. This entry comes from a study of technical replicates of blood from a few donors. The repertoire was sequenced with immunoSEQ multiplex PCR; TCRdb's copy has only in-frame clones and lacks some. The profile covers around 50,000 clones, with about 93% appearing a single time and 3.9% taken by the ten largest. The clonotype originates from a human donor in good health. Some clones in this sample may be carry-over from other donors' samples. The J gene is TRBJ1-5, the V gene TRBV6-1; D may be TRBD1 (5 bases). Sequencing used PBMCs. CDR3 sequence: CASSDGGNSNQPQHF. As DNA, the CDR3 is TGTGCCAGCAGTGACGGGGGGAATAGCAATCAGCCCCAGCATTTT.